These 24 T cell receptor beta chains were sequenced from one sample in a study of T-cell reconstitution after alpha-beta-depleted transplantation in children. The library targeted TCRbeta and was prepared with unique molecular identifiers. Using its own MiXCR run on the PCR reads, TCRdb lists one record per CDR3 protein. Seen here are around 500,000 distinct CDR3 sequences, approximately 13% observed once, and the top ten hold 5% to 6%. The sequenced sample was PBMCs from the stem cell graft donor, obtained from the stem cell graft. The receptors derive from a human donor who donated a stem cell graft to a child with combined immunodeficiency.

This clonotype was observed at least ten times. CDR3 bases: TGTGCCACCTCCTATGGGCTAGCGGGGACAGATACGCAGTATTTT. This encodes CATSYGLAGTDTQYF. The chain combines TRBV12-3 or TRBV12-4 with TRBJ2-3; TRBD2 matches at 9 bases. V trimming: 10 bases; J trimming: 3 bases; junction bases outside the gene matches: 11. The CDR3 loop spans 15 amino acids.

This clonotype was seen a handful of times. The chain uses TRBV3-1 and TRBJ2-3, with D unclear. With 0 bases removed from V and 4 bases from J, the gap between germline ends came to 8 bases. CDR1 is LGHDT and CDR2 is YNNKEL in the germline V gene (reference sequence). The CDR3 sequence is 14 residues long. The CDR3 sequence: CASSQDLRPDTQYF. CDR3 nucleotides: TGTGCCAGCAGCCAAGATCTTAGACCAGATACGCAGTATTTT.

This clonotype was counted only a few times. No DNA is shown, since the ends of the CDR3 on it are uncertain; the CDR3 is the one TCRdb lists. The CDR3 spells CASSKVGQGSYNEQFF. The gene calls are TRBV21-1 and TRBJ2-1; the table assigns TRBD1, which was not confirmed against the DNA. TRBV21-1 is a pseudogene locus. The CDR3 numbers 16 amino acids, ends counted.

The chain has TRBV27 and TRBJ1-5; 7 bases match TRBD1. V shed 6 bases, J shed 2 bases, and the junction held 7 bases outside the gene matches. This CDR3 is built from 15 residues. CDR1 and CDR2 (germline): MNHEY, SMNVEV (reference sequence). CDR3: CASRPQGVGNQPQHF. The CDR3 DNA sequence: TGTGCCAGCAGACCCCAGGGGGTAGGCAATCAGCCCCAGCATTTT.

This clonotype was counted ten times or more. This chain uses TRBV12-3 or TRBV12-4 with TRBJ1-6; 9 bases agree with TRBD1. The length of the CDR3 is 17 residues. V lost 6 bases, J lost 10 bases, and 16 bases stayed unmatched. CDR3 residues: CASSRDRVVLGGSPLHF. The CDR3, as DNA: TGTGCCAGCAGCCGGGACAGGGTGGTTTTGGGAGGATCACCCCTCCACTTT.

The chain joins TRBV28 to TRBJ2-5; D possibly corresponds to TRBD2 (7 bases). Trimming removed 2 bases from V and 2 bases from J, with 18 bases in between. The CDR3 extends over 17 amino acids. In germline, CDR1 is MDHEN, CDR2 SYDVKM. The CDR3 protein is CASSLRVGGPGQETQYF. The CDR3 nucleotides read TGTGCCAGCAGTTTAAGGGTCGGGGGGCCCGGTCAAGAGACCCAGTACTTC. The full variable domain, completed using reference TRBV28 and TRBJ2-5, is DVKVTQSSRYLVKRTGEKVFLECVQDMDHENMFWYRQDPGLGLRLIYFSYDVKMKEKGDIPEGYSVSREKKERFSLILESASTNQTSMYLCASSLRVGGPGQETQYFGPGTRLLVL.

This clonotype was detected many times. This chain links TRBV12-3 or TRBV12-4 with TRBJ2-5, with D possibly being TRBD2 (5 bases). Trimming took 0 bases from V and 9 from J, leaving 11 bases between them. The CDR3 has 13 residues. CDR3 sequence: CASSLAWGDAQYF. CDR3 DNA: TGTGCCAGCAGTTTAGCGTGGGGAGACGCCCAGTACTTC.

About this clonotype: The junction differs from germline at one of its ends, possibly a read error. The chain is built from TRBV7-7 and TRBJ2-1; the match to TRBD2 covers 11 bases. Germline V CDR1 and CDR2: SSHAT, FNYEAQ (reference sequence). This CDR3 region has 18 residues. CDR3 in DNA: TGTGCTAGCAGCTTACCTGAACTAGCGGGGGTCCCGTACAATGAGCAGTTCTTC. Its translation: CASSLPELAGVPYNEQFF.

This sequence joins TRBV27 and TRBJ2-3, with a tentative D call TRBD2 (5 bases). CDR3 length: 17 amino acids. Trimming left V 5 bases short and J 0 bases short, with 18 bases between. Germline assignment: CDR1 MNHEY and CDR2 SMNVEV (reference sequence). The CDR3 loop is CASSSLSARASTDTQYF. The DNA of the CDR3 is TGTGCCAGCAGTAGCCTCTCGGCGAGGGCTAGCACAGATACGCAGTATTTT.

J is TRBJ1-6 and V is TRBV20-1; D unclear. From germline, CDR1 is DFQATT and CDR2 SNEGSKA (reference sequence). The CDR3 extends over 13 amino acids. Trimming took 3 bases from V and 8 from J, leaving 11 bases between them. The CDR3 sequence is CSASRGLDSPLHF. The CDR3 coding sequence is TGCAGTGCTAGTAGAGGGTTGGATTCACCCCTCCACTTT.

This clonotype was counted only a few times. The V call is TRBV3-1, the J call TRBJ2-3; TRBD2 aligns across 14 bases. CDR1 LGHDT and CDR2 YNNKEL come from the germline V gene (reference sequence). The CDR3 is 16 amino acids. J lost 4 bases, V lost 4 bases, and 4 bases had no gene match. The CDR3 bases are TGTGCCAGCAGCCCTCGACTAGCGGGAGGGGCAGATACGCAGTATTTT. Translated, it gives CASSPRLAGGADTQYF.

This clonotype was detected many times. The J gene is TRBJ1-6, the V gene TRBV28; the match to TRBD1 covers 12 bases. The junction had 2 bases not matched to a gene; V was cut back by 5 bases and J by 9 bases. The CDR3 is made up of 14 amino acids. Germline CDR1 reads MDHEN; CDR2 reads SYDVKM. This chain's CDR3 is CASSRDRGPSPLHF. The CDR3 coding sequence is TGTGCCAGCAGTCGGGACAGGGGGCCTTCACCCCTCCACTTT.

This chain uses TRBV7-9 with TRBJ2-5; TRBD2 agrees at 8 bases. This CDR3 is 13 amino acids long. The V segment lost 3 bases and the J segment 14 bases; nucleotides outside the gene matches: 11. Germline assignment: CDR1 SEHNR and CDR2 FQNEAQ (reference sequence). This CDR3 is CASSFHIAGPTYF. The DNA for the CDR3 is TGTGCCAGCAGCTTCCATATAGCGGGACCGACCTACTTC.

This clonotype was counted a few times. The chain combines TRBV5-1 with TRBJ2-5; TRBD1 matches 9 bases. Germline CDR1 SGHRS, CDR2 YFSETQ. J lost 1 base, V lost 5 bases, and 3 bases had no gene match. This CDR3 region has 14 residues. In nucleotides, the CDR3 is TGCGCCAGCAGAGTGACAGGGGGCCAAGAGACCCAGTACTTC. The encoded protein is CASRVTGGQETQYF.

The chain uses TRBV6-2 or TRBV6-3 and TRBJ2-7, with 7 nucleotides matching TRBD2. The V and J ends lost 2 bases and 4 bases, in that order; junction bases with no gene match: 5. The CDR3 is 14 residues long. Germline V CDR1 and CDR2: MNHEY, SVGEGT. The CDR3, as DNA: TGTGCCAGCAGTTACGGGGGAGGGGAATACGAGCAGTACTTC. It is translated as CASSYGGGEYEQYF.

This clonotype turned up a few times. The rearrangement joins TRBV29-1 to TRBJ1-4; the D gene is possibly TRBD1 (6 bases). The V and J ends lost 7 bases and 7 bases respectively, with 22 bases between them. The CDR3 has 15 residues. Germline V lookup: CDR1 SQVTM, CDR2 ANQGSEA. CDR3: CSAAPGGRIGEKLFF. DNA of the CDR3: TGCAGCGCCGCACCCGGGGGGCGGATAGGTGAAAAACTGTTTTTT.

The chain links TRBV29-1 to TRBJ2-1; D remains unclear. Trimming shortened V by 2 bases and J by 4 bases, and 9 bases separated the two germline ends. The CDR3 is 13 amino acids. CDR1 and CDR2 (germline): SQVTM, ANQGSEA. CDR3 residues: CSVEFPRYNEQFF. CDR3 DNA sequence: TGCAGCGTTGAATTTCCGAGATACAATGAGCAGTTCTTC.

In DNA, the CDR3 is TGTGCCAGCAGCTTTATGGGGTGGGATACGCAGTATTTT. It translates to CASSFMGWDTQYF. The rearrangement joins TRBV7-2 to TRBJ2-3; D unclear. This CDR3 has 13 residues. Trimming left V 3 bases short and J 6 bases short, with 10 bases between. The germline V gene has CDR1 SGHTA and CDR2 FQGNSA.

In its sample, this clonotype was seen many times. CDR3 DNA sequence: TGCAGTGCTGAACAGCAGAACTATGGCTACACCTTC. Translation: CSAEQQNYGYTF. J is TRBJ1-2 and V is TRBV20-1; the D is unclear. The germline gives CDR1 DFQATT, CDR2 SNEGSKA (reference sequence). The ends were cut back, 5 bases at V and 2 bases at J, with 9 bases in the middle. This CDR3 is built from 12 residues.

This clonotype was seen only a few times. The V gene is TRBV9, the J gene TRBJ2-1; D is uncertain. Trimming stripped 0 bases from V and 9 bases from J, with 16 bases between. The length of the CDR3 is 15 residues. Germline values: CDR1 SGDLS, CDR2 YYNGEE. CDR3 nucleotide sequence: TGTGCCAGCAGCGTAGGAGGATGGCAGCTGGGTGAGCAGTTCTTC. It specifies CASSVGGWQLGEQFF.

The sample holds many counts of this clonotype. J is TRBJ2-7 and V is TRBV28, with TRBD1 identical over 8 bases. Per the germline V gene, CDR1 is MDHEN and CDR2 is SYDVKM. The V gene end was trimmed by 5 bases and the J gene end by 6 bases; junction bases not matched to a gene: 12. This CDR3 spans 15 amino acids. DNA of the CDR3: TGTGCCAGCAGTACAGGGGGGACCGGAGTTCTCGAGCAGTACTTC. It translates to CASSTGGTGVLEQYF. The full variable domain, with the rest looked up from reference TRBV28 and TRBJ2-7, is DVKVTQSSRYLVKRTGEKVFLECVQDMDHENMFWYRQDPGLGLRLIYFSYDVKMKEKGDIPEGYSVSREKKERFSLILESASTNQTSMYLCASSTGGTGVLEQYFGPGTRLTVT.

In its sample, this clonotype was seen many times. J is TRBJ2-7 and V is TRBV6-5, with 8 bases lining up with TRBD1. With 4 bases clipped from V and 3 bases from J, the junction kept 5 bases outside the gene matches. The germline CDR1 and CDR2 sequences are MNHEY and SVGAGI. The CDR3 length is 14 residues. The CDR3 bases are TGTGCCAGCAGTTTCGGGGACAGGTACTACGAGCAGTACTTC. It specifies CASSFGDRYYEQYF.

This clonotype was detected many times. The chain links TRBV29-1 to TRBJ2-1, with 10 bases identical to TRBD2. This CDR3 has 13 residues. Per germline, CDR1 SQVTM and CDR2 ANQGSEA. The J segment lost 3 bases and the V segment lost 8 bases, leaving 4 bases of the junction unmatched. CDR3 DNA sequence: TGCAGCCAGACTAGCGGGCTCTACAATGAGCAGTTCTTC. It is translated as CSQTSGLYNEQFF.

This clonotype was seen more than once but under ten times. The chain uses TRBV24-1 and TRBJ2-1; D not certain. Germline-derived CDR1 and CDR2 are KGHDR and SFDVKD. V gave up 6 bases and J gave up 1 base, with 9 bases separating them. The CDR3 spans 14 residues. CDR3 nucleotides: TGTGCCACCAGTTTAAGAGGTTCCTACAATGAGCAGTTCTTC. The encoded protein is CATSLRGSYNEQFF.